This entry is about one TCR beta chain. Its antigen is unidentified. The length of the CDR3 is 16 residues. The V end lost 4 bases, the J end lost 4 bases, and 18 bases lay between the germline ends. Germline values: CDR1 SGHVS, CDR2 FQNEAQ. This record belongs to a study of T cells in Graves' hyperthyroidism and ophthalmopathy. Findings of the study overall: Ophthalmopathy onset followed model prediction by a median about 6.9 months. Blood shared most expanded thyroid clonotypes above 0.001.

Patients counted as stable if ophthalmopathy did not develop within 18 months. Hyperthyroidism, newly diagnosed and lasting under 2 months, affected patients aged 18 to 65. Amplified TCR beta CDR3 regions derived from RNA transcripts. Using the HTBI primer set, a first-round RT-PCR was run on the TCR CDR3. TCRdb processed the multiplex PCR reads anew with MiXCR; each CDR3 protein has one entry. The data hold fewer than 600,000 distinct CDR3 sequences, with around 13% observed a single time. The chain combines TRBV7-8 with TRBJ2-3, with D maybe TRBD1 (5 bases). This sequence was found in a woman in her thirties or forties with Graves' hyperthyroidism. The sample was blood. The CDR3 coding sequence is TGTGCCAGCAGCTCAGCTGGGAACATAGGGGCAGATACGCAGTATTTT. This encodes CASSSAGNIGADTQYF.